The source of this T cell receptor beta chain is a study of blood T cell repertoires in COVID-19. On the study more broadly: The samples span acute and convalescent COVID-19 from the United States, Italy and Spain. T cells, B-cell-depleted T cells, or PBMCs supplied cDNA or gDNA.

Original data processing: The assay estimated nucleated cells by amplifying reference gene primers. Libraries were prepared by immunoSEQ multiplex PCR; TCRdb keeps only in-frame clonotypes and omits some of them. V and J calls and clone size are those listed in that table; D and trimming were worked out from the DNA. The sample records over 200,000 clones, 83% being singletons. Germline CDR1 is MDHEN and CDR2 is SYDVKM. J gave up 2 bases and V 5 bases, and 4 bases lay outside the gene matches. The CDR3 covers 15 residues. The Seattle patients joined while their infection was active and were tracked longitudinally afterward.

The origin of this receptor is a woman under 40 with COVID-19, enrolled during active disease. The specimen sequenced was peripheral blood. J is TRBJ2-7 and V is TRBV28, with 12 bases fitting TRBD2. As DNA, the CDR3 is TGTGCCAGCAGTCCCGGACTAGCGGGGCCCTACGAGCAGTACTTC. The encoded protein is CASSPGLAGPYEQYF.